This entry describes one T cell receptor beta chain. The antigen remains undetermined. The germline V and J ends were trimmed by 6 bases and 12 bases, with 17 bases remaining between them. This CDR3 spans 12 amino acids. CDR1 and CDR2 (germline): SNHLY, FYNNEI. This entry is derived from a study of CD8 T cells in Susac syndrome. Findings and limits, study-wide: It was acknowledged in the study that its TCR sequencing and HLA analysis involved a relatively small number of individuals.

Purification of the CD8+ and CD4+ T cells relied on negative isolation, and TEMRA cells underwent FACS enrichment. Random hexamers were used to reverse transcribe the RNA input (roughly 0.5 to 1 ug). Multiplex immunoSEQ PCR targeted 54 Vbeta and 13 Jbeta TCR beta segments. TCRdb independently ran MiXCR on the immunoSEQ multiplex PCR reads; one entry per CDR3 protein. Of fewer than 150,000 distinct CDR3 sequences in the sample, approximately 95% were seen once. The rearrangement links TRBV2 to TRBJ1-1; tentative D call: TRBD1 (5 bases). The clonotype was recovered from a human donor in good health. Sequenced: CD8+ T cells from PBMCs. CDR3 loop: CASSGGTERTFF. The CDR3 nucleotides read TGTGCCAGCAGCGGAGGGACGGAGAGAACTTTCTTT.